The entry below gives a single T cell receptor (beta chain) sequence along with its context. Its binding antigen is unknown. Base quality data are lacking; no much larger clone is found one base away. Using the deep immunoSEQ assay, TCR CDR3 regions were amplified from genomic DNA by multiplex PCR. Genomic DNA extracted from each cell subset was distributed evenly over all wells of several immunoSEQ 96-well plates, and each plate served as one replicate. For sorted subsets, around 200 ng genomic DNA, equal to approximately 30,000 T cell genomes, was loaded into each replicate PCR. Purified libraries were measured with a Qubit 3.0 fluorometer, size-checked on a Bioanalyzer 2100, and measured again with the KAPA Library Quantification kit. Each immunoSEQ 96-well plate was sequenced on its own single-read 150-cycle Illumina NextSeq 550 flow cell. Processing in the source paper ran as follows. Because the immunoSEQ output included only junctional sequences and no quality scores, the filtering could not be the same as the filtering used for full-length reads. Sequences were annotated with PyIR, a Python wrapper for IgBLAST v1.9, using IMGT germline references to assign V/J genes and CDR3. Reads were removed for weak V/J assignments (E-value above 1e-6), missing CDR3, stop codons, out-of-frame junctions, or ambiguous translated residues. V3J clonotypes were defined as sequences sharing an identical inferred V gene, J gene, and CDR3 amino acid sequence. Percentage overlap between repertoires was computed as shared unique clonotypes divided by the size of the smaller repertoire. Richness of each repertoire was evaluated using RTK rarefaction, the Chao1 estimator, and Recon v2.1 estimates of unobserved clonotypes. Generation probabilities were computed with OLGA for all TCRbeta clonotypes obtained by the gDNA method from several donors. TCRdb limited this immuneACCESS table to in-frame rearrangements with V and J called. A share of clones is missing; checked studies link under half to unresolved V genes, and the rest is unexplained. V and J calls and clone size are as listed in that table; D and trimming were resolved from the DNA. Recorded for this sample are 2 million to 2.5 million clones; around 95% of them occurred a single time. Approximately 0.13% of the sample is taken by the ten largest.

The sample originates from a study of shared clonotypes between healthy human individuals (dated by TCRdb to between 2020 and 2021). For context, the study as a whole: A couple of women and a few men aged 18 to 49 years were included in the cohort. For each donor, CD4 naive and CD4 memory were each given three plates, CD8 naive was given two plates, and CD8 memory was given one plate. Blood TCR repertoires of 5 or 6 healthy adults were deeply sequenced to estimate repertoire size and the extent of clonotype sharing between individuals. Different laboratories and diverse techniques were used to prepare libraries and sequence TCR repertoires, to increase sequencing depth and limit assay-specific biases. Per donor, leukapheresis produced somewhere between about 0.94 and 8.9 billion PBMCs. General conclusions and limits of the study: Pairwise subsampling led to the expectation that sequencing depth would affect the degree of clonotype sharing among donors. Sampling was restricted to blood, and TCR repertoires in tissue are likely to differ from TCR repertoires in blood. The genetic and exposure-history diversity represented was limited by the small number of donors. Naive subsets generally had larger estimated clonotype richness than memory subsets. When a few donors were compared, the shared fraction of clonotypes was about 5% for naive CD4, more than 3% for naive CD8, about 2.4% for memory CD4, and approximately 0.4% for memory CD8. Compared with non-shared clonotypes, the clonotypes found in all four sorted-subset donors had higher generation probabilities. Rarefaction of sorted-subset datasets indicated incomplete sequencing despite the large sequencing depth.

Healthy HIV-negative adults with no recently reported acute infections or vaccinations were included as donors. Every donor was a Caucasian adult living in Nashville, Tennessee, USA. Magnetic negative selection was used to enrich CD4+ T cells, after which naive cells were positively selected on CD45RA and the negative fraction became the memory subset. After blood collection by leukapheresis, PBMCs were isolated using Ficoll-Histopaque density gradient centrifugation and then cryopreserved in the vapor phase of liquid nitrogen. Purity and quantity of every magnetically sorted T cell population were checked by analytical flow cytometry. Each sorted fraction had its genomic DNA isolated and then quantified by UV absorbance on a Nanodrop 2000c. V trim: 1 base; J trim: 4 bases; unmatched bases: 4. Including the terminal cysteine and phenylalanine, the CDR3 comprises 16 residues. The entry retains the CDR3 DNA only, 48 bases that are in frame from base 1. CDR1 and CDR2, looked up from the germline V gene (reference sequence), are SEHNR and FQNEAQ.

This receptor was obtained from a man younger than 35 in good health. Sequencing was done on a sample of naive CD4+ T cells sorted from blood. This specimen's cell subset or site label, interpreted: CD45RA+ positively selected. This chain is built from TRBV7-9 and TRBJ2-1; 10 central bases correspond to TRBD1. The CDR3 amino acid sequence is: CASSLGTGGRYNEQFF. The DNA is as follows: TGTGCCAGCAGCTTAGGGACAGGGGGAAGGTACAATGAGCAGTTCTTC.